A single sample gave rise to the 7 T cell receptor beta chains below, sequenced in a study of blood T cell repertoires in COVID-19. The protocol was immunoSEQ multiplex PCR, while the TCRdb copy is restricted to in-frame clones and leaves out a portion. The data hold a few hundred thousand clones, with roughly 92% observed a single time. Sequenced input: PBMCs or T cells enriched from blood (not recorded which). Receptor source: a woman between 40 and 55 years old who had been exposed to COVID-19.

This chain links TRBV7-2 with TRBJ2-6, with D possibly being TRBD1 (6 bases). The ends were cut back, 6 bases at V and 2 bases at J, with 11 bases in the middle. The CDR3 length is 15 residues. The germline CDR1 and CDR2 sequences are SGHTA and FQGNSA. The CDR3 here is CASSSPGAGANVLTF. The CDR3 region has the DNA TGTGCCAGCAGTTCCCCAGGGGCTGGGGCCAACGTCCTGACTTTC.

The chain has TRBV27 and TRBJ2-7, with 7 bases matching TRBD1. The germline V gene has CDR1 MNHEY and CDR2 SMNVEV (reference sequence). V was clipped by 10 bases and J by 1 base; unmatched bases: 13. The length of the CDR3 is 15 residues. The CDR3 loop reads CAKRPGQVESYEQYF. In DNA, the CDR3 is TGTGCCAAGCGACCTGGACAGGTCGAGTCCTACGAGCAGTACTTC.

The genes are TRBV30 and TRBJ1-6; TRBD1 aligns across 12 bases. The CDR3 length is 15 residues. The ends lost 4 bases at V and 9 bases at J; junction bases unmatched: 7. CDR1 is GTSNPN and CDR2 is SVGIG in the germline V gene (reference sequence). CDR3 sequence (DNA): TGTGCCTGGATCGGGACAGGGGGCTGGGGTTCACCCCTCCACTTT. This translates into CAWIGTGGWGSPLHF.

This rearrangement joins TRBV13 to TRBJ2-3; TRBD2 matches 13 bases. The germline gives CDR1 PRHDT, CDR2 FYEKMQ (reference sequence). Unmatched junction bases numbered 4, after V lost 5 bases and J lost 5 bases. The length of the CDR3 is 15 residues. The CDR3 protein is CASSRLAGGGDTQYF. CDR3 sequence (DNA): TGTGCCAGCAGCCGACTAGCGGGGGGCGGAGATACGCAGTATTTT.

The chain carries TRBV7-8 and TRBJ1-1; the match to TRBD1 covers 7 bases. The CDR3 has 14 amino acids. Germline V lookup: CDR1 SGHVS, CDR2 FQNEAQ. V trimming: 4 bases; J trimming: 10 bases; junction bases outside the gene matches: 12. The CDR3 sequence: CASSWRGRPSAAFF. In DNA form, the CDR3 reads TGTGCCAGCAGCTGGAGGGGGCGACCGTCCGCAGCTTTCTTT.

This clone was seen a handful of times. This rearrangement joins TRBV7-3 to TRBJ2-2, with a tentative D call TRBD1 (6 bases). Germline assignment: CDR1 SGHTA and CDR2 FQGTGA. The CDR3 covers 17 residues. Trimming removed 2 bases from V and 0 bases from J, with 13 bases in between. CDR3 amino acids: CASSLAYRAANTGELFF. The CDR3 DNA reads TGTGCCAGCAGCTTAGCCTACAGGGCCGCGAACACCGGGGAGCTGTTTTTT.

This clone was found a few times. The V call is TRBV10-2, the J call TRBJ1-2, with unresolved D. CDR1 is WSHSY, CDR2 SAAADI, per germline. Deletions cut 3 bases from V and 3 bases from J, with 26 bases between. This CDR3 has 19 amino acids. DNA for the CDR3: TGCGCCAGCAGTGATGCTTTGTCCGGACGGGGTGCTCCCTACTATGGCTACACCTTC. Translated, it gives CASSDALSGRGAPYYGYTF.